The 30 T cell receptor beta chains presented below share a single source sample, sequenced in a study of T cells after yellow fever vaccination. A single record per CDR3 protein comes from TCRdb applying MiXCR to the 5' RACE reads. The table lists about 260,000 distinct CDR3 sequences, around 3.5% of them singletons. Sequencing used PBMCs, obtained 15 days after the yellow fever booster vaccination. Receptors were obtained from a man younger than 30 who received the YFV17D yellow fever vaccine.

The DNA for the CDR3 is TGTGCCAGCAGCGTAGGAGGCCAGGGGAGGACTGAAGCTTTCTTT. Translation gives CASSVGGQGRTEAFF. The chain combines TRBV9 with TRBJ1-1, with a tentative D call TRBD1 (6 bases). Germline CDR1 is SGDLS and CDR2 is YYNGEE. The CDR3 extends over 15 amino acids. Deletions cut 0 bases from V and 5 bases from J, with 14 bases between.

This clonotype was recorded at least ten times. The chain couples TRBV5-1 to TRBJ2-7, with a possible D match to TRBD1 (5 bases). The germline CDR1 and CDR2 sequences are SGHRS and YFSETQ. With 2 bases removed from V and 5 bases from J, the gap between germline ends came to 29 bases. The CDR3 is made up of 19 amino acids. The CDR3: CASSFHQQASRASRDEQYF. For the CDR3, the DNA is TGCGCCAGCAGCTTCCACCAACAGGCATCAAGGGCTAGTAGAGACGAGCAGTACTTC. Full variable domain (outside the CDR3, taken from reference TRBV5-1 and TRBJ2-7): KAGVTQTPRYLIKTRGQQVTLSCSPISGHRSVSWYQQTPGQGLQFLFEYFSETQRNKGNFPGRFSGRQFSNSRSEMNVSTLELGDSALYLCASSFHQQASRASRDEQYFGPGTRLTVT.

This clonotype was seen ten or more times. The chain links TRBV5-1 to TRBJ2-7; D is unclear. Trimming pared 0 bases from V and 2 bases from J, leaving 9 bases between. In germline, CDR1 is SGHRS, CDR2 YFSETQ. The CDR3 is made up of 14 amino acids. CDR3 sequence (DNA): TGCGCCAGCAGCTTGGAGGCAGGTACCTACGAGCAGTACTTC. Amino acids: CASSLEAGTYEQYF.

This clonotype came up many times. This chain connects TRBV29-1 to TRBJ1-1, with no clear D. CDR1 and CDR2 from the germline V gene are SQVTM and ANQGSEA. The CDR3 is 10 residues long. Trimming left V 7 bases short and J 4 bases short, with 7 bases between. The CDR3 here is CSARVTEAFF. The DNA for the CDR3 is TGCAGCGCCCGGGTCACTGAAGCTTTCTTT.

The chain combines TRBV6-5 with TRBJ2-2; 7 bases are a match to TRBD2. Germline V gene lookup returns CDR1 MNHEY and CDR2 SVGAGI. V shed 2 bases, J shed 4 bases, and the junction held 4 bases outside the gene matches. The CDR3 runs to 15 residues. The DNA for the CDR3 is TGTGCCAGCAGTTACCGAAGCGGGGCCACCGGGGAGCTGTTTTTT. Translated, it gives CASSYRSGATGELFF.

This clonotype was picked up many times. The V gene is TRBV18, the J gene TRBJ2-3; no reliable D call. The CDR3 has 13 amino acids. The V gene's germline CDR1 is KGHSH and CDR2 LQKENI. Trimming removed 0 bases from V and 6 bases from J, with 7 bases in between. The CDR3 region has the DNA TGTGCCAGCTCACCACCGGCATCGGATACGCAGTATTTT. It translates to CASSPPASDTQYF. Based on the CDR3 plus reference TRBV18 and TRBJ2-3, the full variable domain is NAGVMQNPRHLVRRRGQEARLRCSPMKGHSHVYWYRQLPEEGLKFMVYLQKENIIDESGMPKERFSAEFPKEGPSILRIQQVVRGDSAAYFCASSPPASDTQYFGPGTRLTVL.

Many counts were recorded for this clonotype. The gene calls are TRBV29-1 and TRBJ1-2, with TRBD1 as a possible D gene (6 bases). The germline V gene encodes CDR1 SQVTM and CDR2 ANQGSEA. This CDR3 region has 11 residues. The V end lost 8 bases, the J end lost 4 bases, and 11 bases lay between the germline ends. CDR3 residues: CSTGQSYGYTF. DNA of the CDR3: TGCAGCACCGGACAGAGCTATGGCTACACCTTC. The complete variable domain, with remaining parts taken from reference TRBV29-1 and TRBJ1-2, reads SAVISQKPSRDICQRGTSLTIQCQVDSQVTMMFWYRQQPGQSLTLIATANQGSEATYESGFVIDKFPISRPNLTFSTLTVSNMSPEDSSIYLCSTGQSYGYTFGSGTRLTVV.

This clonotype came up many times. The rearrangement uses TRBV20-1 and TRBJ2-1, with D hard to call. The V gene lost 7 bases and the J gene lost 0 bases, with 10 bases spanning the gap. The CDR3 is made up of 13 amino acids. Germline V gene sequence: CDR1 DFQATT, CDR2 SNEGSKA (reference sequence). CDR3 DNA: TGCAGTGTACCACCTCTCTCCTACAATGAGCAGTTCTTC. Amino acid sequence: CSVPPLSYNEQFF.

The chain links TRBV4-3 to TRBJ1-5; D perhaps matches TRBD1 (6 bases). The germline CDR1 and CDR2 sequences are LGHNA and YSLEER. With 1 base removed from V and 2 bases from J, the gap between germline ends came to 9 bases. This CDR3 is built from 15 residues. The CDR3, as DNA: TGCGCCAGCAGCCAAGGGAGACAGGGCAATCAGCCCCAGCATTTT. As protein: CASSQGRQGNQPQHF.

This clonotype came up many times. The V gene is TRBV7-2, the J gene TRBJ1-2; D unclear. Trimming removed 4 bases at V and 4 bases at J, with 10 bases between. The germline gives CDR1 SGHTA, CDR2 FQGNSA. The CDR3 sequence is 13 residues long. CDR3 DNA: TGTGCCAGCAGCTCTGGGAGCGGCTATGGCTACACCTTC. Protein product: CASSSGSGYGYTF.

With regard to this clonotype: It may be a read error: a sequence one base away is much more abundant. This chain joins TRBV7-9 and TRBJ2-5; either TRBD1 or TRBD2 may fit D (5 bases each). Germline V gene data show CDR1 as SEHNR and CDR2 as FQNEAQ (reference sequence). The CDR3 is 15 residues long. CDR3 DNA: TGTGCCCGCAGCTCCGGGACCGATTGGGGGGAGACCCAGTACTTC. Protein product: CARSSGTDWGETQYF. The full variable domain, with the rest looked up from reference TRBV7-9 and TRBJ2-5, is DTGVSQNPRHKITKRGQNVTFRCDPISEHNRLYWYRQTLGQGPEFLTYFQNEAQLEKSRLLSDRFSAERPKGSFSTLEIQRTEQGDSAMYLCARSSGTDWGETQYFGPGTRLLVL.

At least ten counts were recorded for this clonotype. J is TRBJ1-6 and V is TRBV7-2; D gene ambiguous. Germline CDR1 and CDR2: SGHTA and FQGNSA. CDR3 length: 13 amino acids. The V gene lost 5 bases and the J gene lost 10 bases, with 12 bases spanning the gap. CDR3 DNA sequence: TGTGCCAGCAGCGAATATGCGGGCTCACCCCTCCACTTT. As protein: CASSEYAGSPLHF.

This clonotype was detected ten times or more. CDR3 residues: CATRGQGASSYNEQFF. CDR3 nucleotide sequence: TGTGCCACCAGGGGACAGGGGGCAAGCTCCTACAATGAGCAGTTCTTC. The genes are TRBV24-1 and TRBJ2-1; 12 positions agree with TRBD1. This CDR3 is 16 amino acids long. J lost 0 bases, V lost 7 bases, and 3 bases had no gene match. The V gene's germline CDR1 is KGHDR and CDR2 SFDVKD.

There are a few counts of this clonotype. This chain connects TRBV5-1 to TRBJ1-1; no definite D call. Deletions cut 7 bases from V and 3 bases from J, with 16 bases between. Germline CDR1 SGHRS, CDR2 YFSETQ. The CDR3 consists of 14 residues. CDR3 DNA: TGCGCCAGCGGGTCCGGGGTTACGGACACTGAAGCTTTCTTT. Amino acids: CASGSGVTDTEAFF.

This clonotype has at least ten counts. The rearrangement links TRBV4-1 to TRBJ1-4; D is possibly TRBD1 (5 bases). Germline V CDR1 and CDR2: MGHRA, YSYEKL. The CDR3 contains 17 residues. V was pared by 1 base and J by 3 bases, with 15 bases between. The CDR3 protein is CASSQVDMGIPNEKLFF. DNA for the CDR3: TGCGCCAGCAGCCAAGTGGACATGGGAATCCCTAATGAAAAACTGTTTTTT.

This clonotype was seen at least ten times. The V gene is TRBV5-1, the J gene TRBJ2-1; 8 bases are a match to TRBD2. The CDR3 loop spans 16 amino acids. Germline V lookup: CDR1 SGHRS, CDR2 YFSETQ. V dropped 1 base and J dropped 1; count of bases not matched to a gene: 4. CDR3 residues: CASSLLVAGSYNEQFF. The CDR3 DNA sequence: TGCGCCAGCAGCTTGTTGGTAGCGGGATCCTACAATGAGCAGTTCTTC.

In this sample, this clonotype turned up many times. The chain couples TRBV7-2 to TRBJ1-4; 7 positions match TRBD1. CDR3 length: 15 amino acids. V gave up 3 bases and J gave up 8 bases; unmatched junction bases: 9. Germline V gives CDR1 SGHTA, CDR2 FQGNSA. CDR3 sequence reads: CASSFQGDGGEKLFF. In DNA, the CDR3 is TGTGCCAGCAGCTTCCAGGGGGATGGAGGGGAAAAACTGTTTTTT.

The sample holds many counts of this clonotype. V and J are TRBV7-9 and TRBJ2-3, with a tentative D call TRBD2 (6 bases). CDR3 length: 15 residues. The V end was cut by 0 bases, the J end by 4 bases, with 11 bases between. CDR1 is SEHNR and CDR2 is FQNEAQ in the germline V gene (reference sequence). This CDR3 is CASSLAGLRPDTQYF. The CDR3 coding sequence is TGTGCCAGCAGCTTAGCGGGACTCCGTCCAGATACGCAGTATTTT.

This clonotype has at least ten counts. CDR3 DNA sequence: TGTGCCAGCAGTATCCAGGAATTAGGGACCCAGTACTTC. Translating it yields CASSIQELGTQYF. The chain employs TRBV27 and TRBJ2-5, with D uncertain. V lost 5 bases to trimming and J lost 7 bases, with 14 bases between them. Germline lookup yields CDR1 MNHEY and CDR2 SMNVEV (reference sequence). This CDR3 has 13 amino acids.

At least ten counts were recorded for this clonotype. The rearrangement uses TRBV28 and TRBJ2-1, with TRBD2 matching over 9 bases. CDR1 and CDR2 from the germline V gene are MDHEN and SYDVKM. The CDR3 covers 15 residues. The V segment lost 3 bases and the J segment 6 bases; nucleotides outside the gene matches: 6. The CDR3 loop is CASSLAGGPGNEQFF. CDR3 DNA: TGTGCCAGCAGTTTGGCGGGGGGGCCAGGCAATGAGCAGTTCTTC.

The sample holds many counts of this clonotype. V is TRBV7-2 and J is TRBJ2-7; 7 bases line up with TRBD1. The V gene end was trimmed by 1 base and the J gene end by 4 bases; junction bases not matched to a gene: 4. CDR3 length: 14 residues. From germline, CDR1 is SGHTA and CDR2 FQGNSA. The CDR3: CASSLERGLYEQYF. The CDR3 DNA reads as TGTGCCAGCAGCTTAGAAAGGGGGCTTTACGAGCAGTACTTC.

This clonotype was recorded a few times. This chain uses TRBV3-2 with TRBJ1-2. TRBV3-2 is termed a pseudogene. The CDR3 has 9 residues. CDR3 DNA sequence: TGTGCCGGTGGTGGAGGCTACACCTTC. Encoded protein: CAGGGGYTF.

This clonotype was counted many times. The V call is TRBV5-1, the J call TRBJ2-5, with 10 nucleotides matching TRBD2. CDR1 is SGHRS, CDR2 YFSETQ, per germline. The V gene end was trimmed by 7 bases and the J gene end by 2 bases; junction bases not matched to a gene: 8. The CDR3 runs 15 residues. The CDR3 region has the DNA TGCGCCAGCGGGCGTCTTAGCGGGGGGCAAGAGACCCAGTACTTC. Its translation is CASGRLSGGQETQYF.

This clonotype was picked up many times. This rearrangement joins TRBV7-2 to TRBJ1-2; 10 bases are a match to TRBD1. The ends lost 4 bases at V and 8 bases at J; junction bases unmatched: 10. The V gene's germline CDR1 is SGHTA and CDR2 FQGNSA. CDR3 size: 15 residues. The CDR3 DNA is TGTGCCAGCAGCTCCCAGCCGGGACAGGGGCGGGGCTACACCTTC. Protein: CASSSQPGQGRGYTF.

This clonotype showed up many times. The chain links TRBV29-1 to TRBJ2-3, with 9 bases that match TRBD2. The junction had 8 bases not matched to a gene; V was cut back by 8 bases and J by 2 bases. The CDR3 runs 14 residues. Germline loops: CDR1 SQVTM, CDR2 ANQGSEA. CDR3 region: CSFGPSGNTDTQYF. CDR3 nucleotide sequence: TGCAGCTTCGGGCCTAGCGGGAACACAGATACGCAGTATTTT.

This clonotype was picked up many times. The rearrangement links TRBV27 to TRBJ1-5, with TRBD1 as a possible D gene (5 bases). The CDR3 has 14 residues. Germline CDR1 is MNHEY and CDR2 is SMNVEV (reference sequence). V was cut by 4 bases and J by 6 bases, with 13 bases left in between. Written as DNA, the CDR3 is TGTGCCAGCAGTTCTCGACAGACAAGTCAGCCCCAGCATTTT. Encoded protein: CASSSRQTSQPQHF.

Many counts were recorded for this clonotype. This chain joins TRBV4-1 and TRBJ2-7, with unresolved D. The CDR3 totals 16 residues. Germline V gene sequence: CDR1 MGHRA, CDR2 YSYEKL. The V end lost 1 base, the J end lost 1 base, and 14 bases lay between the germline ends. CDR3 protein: CASSQVQDGPSYEQYF. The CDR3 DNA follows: TGCGCCAGCAGCCAAGTCCAGGACGGGCCTTCCTACGAGCAGTACTTC.

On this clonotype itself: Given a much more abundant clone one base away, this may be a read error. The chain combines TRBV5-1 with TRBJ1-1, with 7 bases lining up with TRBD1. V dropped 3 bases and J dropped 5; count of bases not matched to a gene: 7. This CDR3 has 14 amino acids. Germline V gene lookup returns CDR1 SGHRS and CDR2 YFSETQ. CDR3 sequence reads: CASSYQGVGTEAFF. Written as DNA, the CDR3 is TGCGCCAGCAGCTACCAGGGGGTGGGGACTGAAGCTTTCTTT.

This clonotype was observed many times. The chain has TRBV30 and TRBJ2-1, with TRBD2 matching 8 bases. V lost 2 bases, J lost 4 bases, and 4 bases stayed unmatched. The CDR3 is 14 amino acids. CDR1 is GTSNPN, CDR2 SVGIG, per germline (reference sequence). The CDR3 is CAWSRGGTYNEQFF. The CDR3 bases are TGTGCCTGGAGTCGCGGGGGGACGTACAATGAGCAGTTCTTC.

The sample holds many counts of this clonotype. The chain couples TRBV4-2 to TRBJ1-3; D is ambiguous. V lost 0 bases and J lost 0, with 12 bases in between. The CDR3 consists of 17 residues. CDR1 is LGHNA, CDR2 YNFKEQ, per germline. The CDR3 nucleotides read TGTGCCAGCAGCCAAGATACGGGCTCGGGCTCTGGAAACACCATATATTTT. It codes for CASSQDTGSGSGNTIYF.